The T cell receptor beta chain described here comes from a study of cytomegalovirus exposure and HLA in healthy donors. About this clone: The antigen is unknown.

With 60 Vbeta and 13 Jbeta primers, the PCR was carried out. The table came from immunoSEQ multiplex PCR; TCRdb's copy has only in-frame clones and leaves some out. The sample lists some 180,000 clones, around 80% occurring once. Whole-study results and caveats: At a 0.05 false discovery rate, a later analysis found some 18,000 TCR beta sequences to be associated with HLA alleles. DRB1 had the most TCR associations and HLA-C the fewest, a later analysis found, with rates varying by HLA locus. TCR beta sequences reportedly predicted most subjects' HLA-A and HLA-B alleles accurately. TCR beta chain V- and J-gene trimming was linked, in a later analysis, to a missense variant in DCLRE1C.

V lost 0 bases, J lost 0 bases, and 9 bases lay in between. The CDR3 is 15 amino acids. The germline CDR1 and CDR2 sequences are SGHRS and YFSETQ. The chain couples TRBV5-1 to TRBJ2-5; a weak D match, TRBD2 (5 bases). The origin of this receptor is a male donor in good health and CMV-seronegative. Specimen: PBMCs. The CDR3 region is CASSLGLPNQETQYF. The CDR3 nucleotides read TGCGCCAGCAGCTTGGGACTACCGAACCAAGAGACCCAGTACTTC.